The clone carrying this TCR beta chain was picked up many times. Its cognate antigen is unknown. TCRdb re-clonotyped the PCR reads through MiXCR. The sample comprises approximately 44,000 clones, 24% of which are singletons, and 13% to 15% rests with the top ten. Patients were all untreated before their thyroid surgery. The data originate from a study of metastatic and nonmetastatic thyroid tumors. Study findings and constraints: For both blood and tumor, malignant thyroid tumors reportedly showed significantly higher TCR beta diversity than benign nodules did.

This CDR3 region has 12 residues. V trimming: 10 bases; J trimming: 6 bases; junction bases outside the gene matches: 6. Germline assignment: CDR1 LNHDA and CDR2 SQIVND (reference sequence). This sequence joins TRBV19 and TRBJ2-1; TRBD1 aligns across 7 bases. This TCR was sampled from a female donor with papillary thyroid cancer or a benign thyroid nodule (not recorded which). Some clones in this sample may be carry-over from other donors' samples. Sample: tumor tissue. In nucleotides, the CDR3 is TGTGCCACCGGTGACAGGGTCAATGAGCAGTTCTTC. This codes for CATGDRVNEQFF.